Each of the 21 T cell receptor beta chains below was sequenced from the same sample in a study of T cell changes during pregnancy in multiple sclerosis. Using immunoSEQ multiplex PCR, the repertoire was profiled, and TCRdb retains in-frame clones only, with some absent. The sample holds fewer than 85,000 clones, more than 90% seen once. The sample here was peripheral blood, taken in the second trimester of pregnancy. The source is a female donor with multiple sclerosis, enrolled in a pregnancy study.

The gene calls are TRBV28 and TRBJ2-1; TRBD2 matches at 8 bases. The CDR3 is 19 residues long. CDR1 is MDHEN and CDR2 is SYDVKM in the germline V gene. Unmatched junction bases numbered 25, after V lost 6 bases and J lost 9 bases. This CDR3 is CASSQGPSPAGAGVVEQFF. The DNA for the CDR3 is TGTGCCAGCAGCCAAGGGCCTTCACCGGCGGGAGCGGGAGTGGTTGAGCAGTTCTTC. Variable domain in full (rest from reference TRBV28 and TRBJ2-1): DVKVTQSSRYLVKRTGEKVFLECVQDMDHENMFWYRQDPGLGLRLIYFSYDVKMKEKGDIPEGYSVSREKKERFSLILESASTNQTSMYLCASSQGPSPAGAGVVEQFFGPGTRLTVL.

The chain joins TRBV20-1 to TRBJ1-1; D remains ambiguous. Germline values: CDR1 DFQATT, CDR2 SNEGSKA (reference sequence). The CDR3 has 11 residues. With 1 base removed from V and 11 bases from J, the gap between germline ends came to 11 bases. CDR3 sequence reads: CSARGLGDAFF. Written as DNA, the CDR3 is TGCAGTGCTAGAGGACTGGGTGACGCTTTCTTT.

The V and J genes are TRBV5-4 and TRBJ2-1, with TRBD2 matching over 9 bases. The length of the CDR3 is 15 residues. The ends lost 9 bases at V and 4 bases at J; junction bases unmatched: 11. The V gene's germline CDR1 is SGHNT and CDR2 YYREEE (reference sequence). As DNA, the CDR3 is TGTGCCATTTCGCGGGAGGGCCGGTGGTACAATGAGCAGTTCTTC. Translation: CAISREGRWYNEQFF.

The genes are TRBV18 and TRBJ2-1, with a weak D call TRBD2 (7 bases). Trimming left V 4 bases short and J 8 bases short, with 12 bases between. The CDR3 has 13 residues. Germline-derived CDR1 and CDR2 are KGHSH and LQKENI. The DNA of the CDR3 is TGTGCCAGCTCACGCATAGGGGGGGATGAGCAGTTCTTC. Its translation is CASSRIGGDEQFF.

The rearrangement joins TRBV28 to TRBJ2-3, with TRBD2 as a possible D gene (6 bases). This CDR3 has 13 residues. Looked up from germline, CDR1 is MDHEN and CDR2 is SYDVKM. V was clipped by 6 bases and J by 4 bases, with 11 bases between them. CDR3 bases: TGTGCCAGCAGGGGGGGTGGCGCAGATACGCAGTATTTT. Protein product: CASRGGGADTQYF. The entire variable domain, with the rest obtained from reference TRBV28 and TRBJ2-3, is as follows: DVKVTQSSRYLVKRTGEKVFLECVQDMDHENMFWYRQDPGLGLRLIYFSYDVKMKEKGDIPEGYSVSREKKERFSLILESASTNQTSMYLCASRGGGADTQYFGPGTRLTVL.

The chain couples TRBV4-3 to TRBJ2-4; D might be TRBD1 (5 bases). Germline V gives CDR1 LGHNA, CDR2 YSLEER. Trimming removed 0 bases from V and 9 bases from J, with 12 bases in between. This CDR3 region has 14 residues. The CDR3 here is CASSQDRDRGIQYF. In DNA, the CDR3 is TGCGCCAGCAGCCAAGACAGGGATCGTGGCATTCAGTACTTC.

The CDR3 is CASSPNYSGANVLTF. DNA of the CDR3: TGTGCCAGCTCACCAAACTACTCTGGGGCCAACGTCCTGACTTTC. This rearrangement joins TRBV18 to TRBJ2-6; D uncertain. This CDR3 has 15 amino acids. The germline gives CDR1 KGHSH, CDR2 LQKENI. Trimming took 2 bases from V and 0 from J, leaving 5 bases between them.

The CDR3: CASSEGFGRGGYTF. The CDR3 nucleotides read TGTGCCAGCAGTGAGGGTTTCGGCAGGGGTGGCTACACCTTC. The chain employs TRBV2 and TRBJ1-2, with D tentatively TRBD1 (6 bases). The CDR3 has 14 amino acids. V lost 3 bases to trimming and J lost 7 bases, with 15 bases between them. The germline V gene has CDR1 SNHLY and CDR2 FYNNEI.

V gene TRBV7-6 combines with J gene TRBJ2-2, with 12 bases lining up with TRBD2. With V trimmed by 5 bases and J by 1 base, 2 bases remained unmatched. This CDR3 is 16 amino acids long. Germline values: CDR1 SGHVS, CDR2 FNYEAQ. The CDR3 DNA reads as TGTGCCAGCAGCCCTAGCGGGAGGGAGAACACCGGGGAGCTGTTTTTT. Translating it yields CASSPSGRENTGELFF.

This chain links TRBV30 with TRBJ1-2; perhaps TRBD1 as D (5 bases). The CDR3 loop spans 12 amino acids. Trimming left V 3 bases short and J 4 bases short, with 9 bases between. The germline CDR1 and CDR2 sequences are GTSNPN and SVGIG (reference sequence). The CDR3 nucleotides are TGTGCCTGGAGGCAGGGAAGCTATGGCTACACCTTC. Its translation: CAWRQGSYGYTF.

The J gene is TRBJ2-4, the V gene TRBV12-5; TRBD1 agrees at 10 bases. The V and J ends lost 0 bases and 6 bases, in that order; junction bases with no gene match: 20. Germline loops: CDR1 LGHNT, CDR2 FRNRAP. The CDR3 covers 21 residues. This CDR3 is CASGLVLSLTGGMPRTNIQYF. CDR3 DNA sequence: TGTGCTAGTGGTTTGGTACTATCCCTGACAGGGGGCATGCCCCGGACAAACATTCAGTACTTC.

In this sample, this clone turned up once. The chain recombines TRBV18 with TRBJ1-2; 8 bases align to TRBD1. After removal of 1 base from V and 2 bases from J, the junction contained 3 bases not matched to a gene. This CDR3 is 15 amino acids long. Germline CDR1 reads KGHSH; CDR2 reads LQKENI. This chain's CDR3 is CASSPRQGANYGYTF. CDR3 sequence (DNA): TGTGCCAGCTCACCACGGCAGGGGGCCAACTATGGCTACACCTTC.

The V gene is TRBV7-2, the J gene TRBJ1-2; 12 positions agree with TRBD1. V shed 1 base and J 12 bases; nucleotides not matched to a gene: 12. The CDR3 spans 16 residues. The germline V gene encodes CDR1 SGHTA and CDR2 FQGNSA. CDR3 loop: CASSLGTPGQGAPNTF. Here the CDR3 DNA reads TGTGCCAGCAGCTTAGGGACCCCGGGACAGGGGGCCCCGAACACCTTC.

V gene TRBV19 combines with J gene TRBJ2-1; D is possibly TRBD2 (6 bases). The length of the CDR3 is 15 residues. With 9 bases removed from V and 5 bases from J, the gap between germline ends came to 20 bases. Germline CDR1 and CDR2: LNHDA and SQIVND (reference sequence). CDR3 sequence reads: CASRARGEVHNEQFF. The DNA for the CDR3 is TGTGCCAGCCGCGCCAGAGGGGAGGTTCACAATGAGCAGTTCTTC.

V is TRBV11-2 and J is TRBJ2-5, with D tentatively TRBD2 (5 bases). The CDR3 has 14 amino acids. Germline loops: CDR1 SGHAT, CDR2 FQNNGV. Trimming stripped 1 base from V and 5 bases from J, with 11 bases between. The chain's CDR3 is CASSLGVGGETQYF. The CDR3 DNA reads TGTGCCAGCAGCTTAGGAGTGGGCGGGGAGACCCAGTACTTC.

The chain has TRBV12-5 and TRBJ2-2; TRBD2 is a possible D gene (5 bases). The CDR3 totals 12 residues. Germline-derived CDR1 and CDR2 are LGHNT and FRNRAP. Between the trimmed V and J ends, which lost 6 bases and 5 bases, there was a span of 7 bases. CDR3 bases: TGTGCTAGTGGGGGGAGTACCGGGGAGCTGTTTTTT. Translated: CASGGSTGELFF.

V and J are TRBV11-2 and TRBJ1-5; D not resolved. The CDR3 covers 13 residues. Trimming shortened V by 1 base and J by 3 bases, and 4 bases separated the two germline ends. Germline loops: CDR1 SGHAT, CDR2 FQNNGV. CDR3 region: CASSLVYNQPQHF. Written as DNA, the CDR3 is TGTGCCAGCAGCTTAGTCTACAATCAGCCCCAGCATTTT.

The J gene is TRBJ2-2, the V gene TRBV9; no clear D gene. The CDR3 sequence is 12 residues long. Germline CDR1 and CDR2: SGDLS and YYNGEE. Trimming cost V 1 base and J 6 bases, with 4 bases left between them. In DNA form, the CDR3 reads TGTGCCAGCAGCGTACGGTCCGGGGAGCTGTTTTTT. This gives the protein CASSVRSGELFF.

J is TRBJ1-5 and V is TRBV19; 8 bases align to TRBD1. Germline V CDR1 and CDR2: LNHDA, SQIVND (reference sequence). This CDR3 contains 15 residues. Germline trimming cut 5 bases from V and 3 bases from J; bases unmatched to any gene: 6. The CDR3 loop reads CASSLYRGVNQPQHF. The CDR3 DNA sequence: TGTGCCAGTAGTCTCTACAGGGGGGTCAATCAGCCCCAGCATTTT.

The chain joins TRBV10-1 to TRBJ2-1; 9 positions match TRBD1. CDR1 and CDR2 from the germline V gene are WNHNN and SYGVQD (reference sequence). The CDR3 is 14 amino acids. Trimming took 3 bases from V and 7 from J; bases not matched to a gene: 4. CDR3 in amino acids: CASSEHGQGNEQFF. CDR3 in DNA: TGCGCCAGCAGTGAACACGGACAGGGGAATGAGCAGTTCTTC.

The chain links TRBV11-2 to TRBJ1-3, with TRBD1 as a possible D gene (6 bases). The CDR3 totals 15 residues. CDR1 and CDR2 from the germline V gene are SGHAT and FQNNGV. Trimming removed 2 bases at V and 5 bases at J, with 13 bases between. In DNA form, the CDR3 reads TGTGCCAGCAGCTTAACGGGGGGGCGCAGAAACACCATATATTTT. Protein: CASSLTGGRRNTIYF.